This TCR beta chain was sequenced during a study of neoadjuvant anti-PD-1 for oral cavity cancer. Study context: Patients without progression got a fourth dose around day 43.

Here immunoSEQ multiplex PCR was the method, and the copy in TCRdb shows in-frame clones only, minus some. The sample holds tens of thousands of clones, about 90% seen once. The CDR3 has 13 amino acids. The ends were cut back, 4 bases at V and 6 bases at J, with 10 bases in the middle. CDR1 and CDR2 from the germline V gene are SGHTA and FQGTGA. Documented time point: after neoadjuvant nivolumab, at surgical resection. Specimen: PBMCs, collected after nivolumab (anti-PD-1) treatment. The sequence was obtained from a person aged 40-85 years with oral cavity squamous cell carcinoma. This chain uses TRBV7-3 with TRBJ1-5; D call uncertain. The CDR3 is CASSSPGVQPQHF. CDR3 bases: TGTGCCAGCAGCTCCCCCGGGGTTCAGCCCCAGCATTTT.